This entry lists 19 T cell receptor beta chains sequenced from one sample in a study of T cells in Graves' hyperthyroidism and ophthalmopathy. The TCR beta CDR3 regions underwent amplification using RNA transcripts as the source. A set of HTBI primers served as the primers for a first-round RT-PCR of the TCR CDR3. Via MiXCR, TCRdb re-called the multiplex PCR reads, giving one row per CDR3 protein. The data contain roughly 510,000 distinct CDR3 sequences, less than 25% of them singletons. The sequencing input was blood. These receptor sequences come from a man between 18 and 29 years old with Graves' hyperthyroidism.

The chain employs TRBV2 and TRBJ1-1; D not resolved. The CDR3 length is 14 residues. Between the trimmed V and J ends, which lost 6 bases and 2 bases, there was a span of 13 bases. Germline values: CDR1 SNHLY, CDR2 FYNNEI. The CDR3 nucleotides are TGTGCCAGCAGGGACGGACTCAAAAACACTGAAGCTTTCTTT. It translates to CASRDGLKNTEAFF.

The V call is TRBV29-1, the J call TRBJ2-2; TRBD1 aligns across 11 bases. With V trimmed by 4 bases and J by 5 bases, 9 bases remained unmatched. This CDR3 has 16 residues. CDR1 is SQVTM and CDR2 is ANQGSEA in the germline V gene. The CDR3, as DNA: TGCAGCGTTGCCGAGGCCGGGACAGGGGGAACCGGGGAGCTGTTTTTT. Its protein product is CSVAEAGTGGTGELFF.

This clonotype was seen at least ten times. This chain's CDR3 is CASSRPFQHNQETQYF. The CDR3 nucleotides are TGTGCCAGCAGCCGCCCTTTTCAACACAACCAAGAGACCCAGTACTTC. The J gene is TRBJ2-5, the V gene TRBV11-2; D remains unclear. The CDR3 loop spans 16 amino acids. Trimming pared 5 bases from V and 0 bases from J, leaving 16 bases between. Germline CDR1 reads SGHAT; CDR2 reads FQNNGV.

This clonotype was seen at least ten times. The CDR3: CASKGAFYEQYF. The DNA of the CDR3 is TGTGCCAGCAAGGGGGCATTCTACGAGCAGTACTTC. The chain is built from TRBV2 and TRBJ2-7; TRBD1 aligns across 7 bases. Unmatched junction bases numbered 3, after V lost 7 bases and J lost 3 bases. Germline V gene data show CDR1 as SNHLY and CDR2 as FYNNEI. The length of the CDR3 is 12 residues.

The CDR3 loop reads CASSRLRTGRNTIYF. CDR3 sequence (DNA): TGTGCCAGTTCTCGACTAAGGACAGGAAGAAACACCATATATTTT. The chain has TRBV6-1 and TRBJ1-3, with 7 nucleotides matching TRBD1. V gave up 9 bases and J gave up 5 bases; unmatched junction bases: 13. The V gene's germline CDR1 is MNHNS and CDR2 SASEGT. The CDR3 has 15 amino acids.

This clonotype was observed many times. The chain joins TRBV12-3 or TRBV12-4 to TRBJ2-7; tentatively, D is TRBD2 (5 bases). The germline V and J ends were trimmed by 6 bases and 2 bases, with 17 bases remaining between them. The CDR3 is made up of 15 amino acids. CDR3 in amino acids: CASSPGRGSAYEQYF. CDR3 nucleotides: TGTGCCAGCAGCCCTGGGAGAGGATCCGCCTACGAGCAGTACTTC.

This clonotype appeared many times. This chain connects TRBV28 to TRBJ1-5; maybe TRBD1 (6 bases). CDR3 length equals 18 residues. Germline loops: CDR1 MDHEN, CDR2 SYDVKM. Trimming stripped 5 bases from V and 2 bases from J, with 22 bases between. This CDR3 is CASSPEGGVFLGNQPQHF. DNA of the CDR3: TGTGCCAGCAGTCCCGAGGGGGGCGTCTTTCTGGGCAATCAGCCCCAGCATTTT.

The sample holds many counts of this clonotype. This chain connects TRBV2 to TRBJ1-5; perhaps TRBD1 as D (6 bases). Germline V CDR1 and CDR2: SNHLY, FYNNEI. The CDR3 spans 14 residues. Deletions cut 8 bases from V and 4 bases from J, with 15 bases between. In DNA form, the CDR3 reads TGTGCCAGCGAATCGGACAGTTTTAATCAGCCCCAGCATTTT. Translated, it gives CASESDSFNQPQHF.

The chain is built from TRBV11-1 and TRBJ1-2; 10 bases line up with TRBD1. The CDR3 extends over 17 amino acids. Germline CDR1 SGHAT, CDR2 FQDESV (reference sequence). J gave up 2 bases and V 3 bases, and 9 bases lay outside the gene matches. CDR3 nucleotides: TGTGCCAGCAGCTTCGGACGACCGGGACAGGGGAACTATGGCTACACCTTC. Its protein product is CASSFGRPGQGNYGYTF.

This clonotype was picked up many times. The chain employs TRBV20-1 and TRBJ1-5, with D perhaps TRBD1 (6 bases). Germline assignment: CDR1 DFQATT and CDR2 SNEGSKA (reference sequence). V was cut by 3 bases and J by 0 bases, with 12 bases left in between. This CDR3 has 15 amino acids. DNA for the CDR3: TGCAGTGCTAGGGGACAATTAATTAGCAATCAGCCCCAGCATTTT. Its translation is CSARGQLISNQPQHF.

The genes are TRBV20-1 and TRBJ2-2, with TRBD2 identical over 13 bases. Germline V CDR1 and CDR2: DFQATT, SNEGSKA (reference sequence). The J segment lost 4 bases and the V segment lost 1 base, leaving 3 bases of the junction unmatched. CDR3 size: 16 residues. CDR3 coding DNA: TGCAGTGCTAGAGGACTAGCGGGAGGCCGCACCGGGGAGCTGTTTTTT. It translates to CSARGLAGGRTGELFF.

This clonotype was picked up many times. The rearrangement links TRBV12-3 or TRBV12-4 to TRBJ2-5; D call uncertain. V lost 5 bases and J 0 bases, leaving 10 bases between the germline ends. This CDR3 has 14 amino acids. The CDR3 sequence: CASSPGFNQETQYF. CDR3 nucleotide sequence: TGTGCCAGCAGTCCCGGATTTAACCAAGAGACCCAGTACTTC.

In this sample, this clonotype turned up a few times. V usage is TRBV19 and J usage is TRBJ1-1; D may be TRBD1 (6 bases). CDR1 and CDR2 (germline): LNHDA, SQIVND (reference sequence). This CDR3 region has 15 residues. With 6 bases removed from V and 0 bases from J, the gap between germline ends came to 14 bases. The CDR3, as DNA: TGTGCCAGTAGGCCCACCGGGGGGCTGAACACTGAAGCTTTCTTT. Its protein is CASRPTGGLNTEAFF.

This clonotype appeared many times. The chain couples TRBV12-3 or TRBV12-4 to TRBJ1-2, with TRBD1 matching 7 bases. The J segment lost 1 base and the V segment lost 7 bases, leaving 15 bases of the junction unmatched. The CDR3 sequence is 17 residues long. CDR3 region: CASTPPPTGTDNYGYTF. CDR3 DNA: TGTGCCAGCACCCCCCCCCCGACAGGGACAGATAACTATGGCTACACCTTC.

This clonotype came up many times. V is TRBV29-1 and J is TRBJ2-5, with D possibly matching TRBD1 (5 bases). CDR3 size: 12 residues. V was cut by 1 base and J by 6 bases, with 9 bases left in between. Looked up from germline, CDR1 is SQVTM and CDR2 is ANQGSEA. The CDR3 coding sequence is TGCAGCGTTGAAGGGACAACAAAGACCCAGTACTTC. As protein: CSVEGTTKTQYF.

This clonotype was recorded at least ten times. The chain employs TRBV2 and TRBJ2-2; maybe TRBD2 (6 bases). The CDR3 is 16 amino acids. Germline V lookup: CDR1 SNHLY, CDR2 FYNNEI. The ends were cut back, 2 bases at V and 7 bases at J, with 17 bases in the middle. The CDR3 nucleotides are TGTGCCAGCAGTGAAAAGTGGGCTAGCGCCAGCGGGGAGCTGTTTTTT. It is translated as CASSEKWASASGELFF.

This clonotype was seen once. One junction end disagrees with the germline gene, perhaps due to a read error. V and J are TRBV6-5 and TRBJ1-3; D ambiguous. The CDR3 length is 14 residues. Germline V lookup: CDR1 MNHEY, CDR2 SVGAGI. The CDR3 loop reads CACSYSPPGNTIYF. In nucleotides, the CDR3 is TGTGCCTGCAGTTATAGCCCCCCTGGAAACACCATATATTTT.

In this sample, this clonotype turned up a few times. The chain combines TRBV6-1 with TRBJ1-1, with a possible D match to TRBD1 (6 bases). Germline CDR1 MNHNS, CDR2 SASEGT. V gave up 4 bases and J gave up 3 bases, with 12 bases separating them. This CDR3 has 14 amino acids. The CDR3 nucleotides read TGTGCCAGCAGTGCTGACAGGACTTACACTGAAGCTTTCTTT. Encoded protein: CASSADRTYTEAFF.

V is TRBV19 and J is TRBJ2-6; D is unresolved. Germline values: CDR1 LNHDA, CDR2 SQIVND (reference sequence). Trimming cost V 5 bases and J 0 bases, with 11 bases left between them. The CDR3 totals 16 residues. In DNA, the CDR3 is TGTGCCAGTAGTTCGGGCAGTACCTCTGGGGCCAACGTCCTGACTTTC. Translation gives CASSSGSTSGANVLTF.